Listed here are 29 T cell receptor beta chains from one sample, sequenced in a study of T cells after posttransplantation cyclophosphamide. The assay was immunoSEQ multiplex PCR, and TCRdb's table has in-frame clones only and misses some. The sample includes 45,000 or so clones, roughly 92% seen only once; the top ten take 3.1%. The sequenced sample consisted of PBMCs. The receptors stem from a woman aged 45-59 years in good health and a related stem cell transplant donor.

The V call is TRBV6-6, the J call TRBJ2-5; D is perhaps TRBD2 (5 bases). The germline CDR1 and CDR2 sequences are MNHNY and SVGAGI (reference sequence). The CDR3 consists of 14 residues. Deletions cut 2 bases from V and 4 bases from J, with 11 bases between. The CDR3: CASSYPRTGETQYF. The CDR3 nucleotides read TGTGCCAGCAGTTACCCAAGGACTGGAGAGACCCAGTACTTC.

The chain employs TRBV6-1 and TRBJ1-5; 7 nucleotides match TRBD1. The CDR3 has 15 amino acids. V lost 7 bases and J lost 5; bases outside the gene matches: 11. CDR1 is MNHNS and CDR2 is SASEGT in the germline V gene. Here the CDR3 reads CASTRGGDSYQPQHF. CDR3 coding DNA: TGTGCCAGCACCCGAGGAGGGGACAGCTATCAGCCCCAGCATTTT.

This chain joins TRBV5-4 and TRBJ1-1; TRBD1 agrees at 9 bases. The CDR3 has 16 amino acids. Germline CDR1 reads SGHNT; CDR2 reads YYREEE (reference sequence). Germline trimming cut 7 bases from V and 0 bases from J; bases unmatched to any gene: 10. The CDR3 spells CASRATGGLMNTEAFF. The CDR3 DNA follows: TGTGCCAGCCGGGCCACAGGGGGCCTCATGAACACTGAAGCTTTCTTT.

The V call is TRBV5-1, the J call TRBJ2-7, with 7 bases matching TRBD1. With 2 bases clipped from V and 2 bases from J, the junction kept 7 bases outside the gene matches. CDR1 and CDR2 (germline): SGHRS, YFSETQ. CDR3 length: 15 residues. In nucleotides, the CDR3 is TGCGCCAGCAGCTTCGGGACAGCAAAAGCCTACGAGCAGTACTTC. Residues: CASSFGTAKAYEQYF.

The V gene is TRBV6-1, the J gene TRBJ2-5; D is perhaps TRBD2 (5 bases). Between the trimmed V and J ends, which lost 0 bases and 7 bases, there was a span of 9 bases. The CDR3 sequence is 13 residues long. The germline V gene encodes CDR1 MNHNS and CDR2 SASEGT. Written as DNA, the CDR3 is TGTGCCAGCAGTGAAGCGAGGGTGGGGACCCAGTACTTC. Translated, it gives CASSEARVGTQYF.

The chain combines TRBV5-1 with TRBJ1-3, with D possibly matching TRBD1 (5 bases). Trimming removed 0 bases from V and 4 bases from J, with 11 bases in between. The CDR3 is 15 amino acids. Germline V gene sequence: CDR1 SGHRS, CDR2 YFSETQ. CDR3 amino acids: CASSLEVTEGNTIYF. In DNA form, the CDR3 reads TGCGCCAGCAGCTTGGAGGTGACAGAAGGAAACACCATATATTTT.

This clone showed up just once. The chain recombines TRBV2 with TRBJ1-1, with D uncertain. The V and J ends lost 8 bases and 1 base respectively, with 14 bases between them. CDR1 is SNHLY and CDR2 is FYNNEI in the germline V gene. The CDR3 sequence is 14 residues long. The CDR3, as DNA: TGTGCCAGCTCCCGTTGGGCTCCGAACACTGAAGCTTTCTTT. Residues: CASSRWAPNTEAFF.

The genes are TRBV13 and TRBJ2-2; TRBD1 agrees at 9 bases. This CDR3 is built from 16 residues. J gave up 6 bases and V 4 bases, and 9 bases lay outside the gene matches. Germline-derived CDR1 and CDR2 are PRHDT and FYEKMQ (reference sequence). The CDR3 loop is CASSSRDREVAGELFF. The CDR3 DNA follows: TGTGCCAGCAGCTCCCGGGACAGGGAGGTGGCCGGGGAGCTGTTTTTT.

The rearrangement links TRBV27 to TRBJ2-6, with 7 positions matching TRBD1. J was trimmed by 0 bases and V by 2 bases; bases with no gene match: 22. Germline V gene sequence: CDR1 MNHEY, CDR2 SMNVEV (reference sequence). The CDR3 sequence is 23 residues long. In nucleotides, the CDR3 is TGTGCCAGCAGTTTAGACGGCCTCGGAACGGGACAGATCCATCTCTCTGGGGCCAACGTCCTGACTTTC. It yields the protein CASSLDGLGTGQIHLSGANVLTF.

The rearrangement uses TRBV19 and TRBJ1-1; D not resolved. This CDR3 has 15 residues. Germline values: CDR1 LNHDA, CDR2 SQIVND (reference sequence). The V gene lost 5 bases and the J gene lost 1 base, with 14 bases spanning the gap. CDR3 DNA: TGTGCCAGTAGTTCGACCATGACATCGAACACTGAAGCTTTCTTT. Amino acid sequence: CASSSTMTSNTEAFF. Based on the CDR3 plus reference TRBV19 and TRBJ1-1, the full variable domain is DGGITQSPKYLFRKEGQNVTLSCEQNLNHDAMYWYRQDPGQGLRLIYYSQIVNDFQKGDIAEGYSVSREKKESFPLTVTSAQKNPTAFYLCASSSTMTSNTEAFFGQGTRLTVV.

The V and J genes are TRBV19 and TRBJ1-1; 7 nucleotides line up with TRBD1. Germline V gene lookup returns CDR1 LNHDA and CDR2 SQIVND (reference sequence). The CDR3 spans 16 residues. V lost 4 bases and J lost 1; bases outside the gene matches: 9. CDR3 DNA sequence: TGTGCCAGTAGTACCCTGGGACAGATCGGGAACACTGAAGCTTTCTTT. Translated, it gives CASSTLGQIGNTEAFF.

The chain uses TRBV28 and TRBJ1-4; D perhaps matches TRBD1 (5 bases). This CDR3 comprises 14 residues. Trimming left V 6 bases short and J 3 bases short, with 11 bases between. CDR1 is MDHEN, CDR2 SYDVKM, per germline. The CDR3 coding sequence is TGTGCCAGCAGCGCAGGACATTCTAATGAAAAACTGTTTTTT. Encoded protein: CASSAGHSNEKLFF.

This chain uses TRBV5-4 with TRBJ2-6; maybe TRBD1 (6 bases). CDR1 and CDR2 from the germline V gene are SGHNT and YYREEE (reference sequence). The CDR3 has 14 amino acids. The V end lost 3 bases, the J end lost 2 bases, and 6 bases lay between the germline ends. The chain's CDR3 is CASSSGAGANVLTF. CDR3 bases: TGTGCCAGCAGCTCAGGGGCTGGGGCCAACGTCCTGACTTTC.

The rearrangement joins TRBV15 to TRBJ2-2; 9 nucleotides line up with TRBD1. V lost 1 base and J lost 4; bases outside the gene matches: 4. The CDR3 extends over 16 amino acids. Germline CDR1 reads LNHNV; CDR2 reads YYDKDF (reference sequence). For the CDR3, the DNA is TGTGCCACCAGCAGAGCCCAGACAGGGGGCACCGGGGAGCTGTTTTTT. This translates into CATSRAQTGGTGELFF.

The chain uses TRBV12-5 and TRBJ1-5, with 11 positions matching TRBD1. The CDR3 length is 15 residues. After removal of 4 bases from V and 7 bases from J, the junction contained 6 bases not matched to a gene. Germline V CDR1 and CDR2: LGHNT, FRNRAP. The DNA of the CDR3 is TGTGCTAGTGGTTGGGGGACAGGGGGTATACAGCCCCAGCATTTT. Encoded protein: CASGWGTGGIQPQHF.

This clone was found a few times. The chain employs TRBV30 and TRBJ2-7; possible D gene TRBD1, 6 bases. CDR1 GTSNPN and CDR2 SVGIG come from the germline V gene (reference sequence). The CDR3 loop spans 13 amino acids. Trimming pared 4 bases from V and 3 bases from J, leaving 13 bases between. The CDR3 loop is CAWTKDRYYEQYF. CDR3 bases: TGTGCCTGGACAAAGGACAGATACTACGAGCAGTACTTC.

The rearrangement uses TRBV29-1 and TRBJ1-1; D possibly corresponds to TRBD1 (5 bases). Deletions cut 7 bases from V and 1 base from J, with 10 bases between. The CDR3 totals 12 residues. The V gene's germline CDR1 is SQVTM and CDR2 ANQGSEA. The CDR3 region has the DNA TGCAGCGGACGGGGGGGGAACACTGAAGCTTTCTTT. It codes for CSGRGGNTEAFF.

This clone was detected only once. The chain carries TRBV6-7 and TRBJ2-2; D is possibly TRBD1 (5 bases). TRBV6-7 is labeled an ORF, and its function is uncertain. V was trimmed by 2 bases and J by 2 bases, leaving 12 bases between them. There are 16 residues in the CDR3. The CDR3 is CASSYAPGPNTGELFF. The DNA of the CDR3 is TGTGCCAGCAGTTACGCTCCAGGGCCAAACACCGGGGAGCTGTTTTTT.

The rearrangement links TRBV6-6 to TRBJ1-3, with D uncertain. CDR3 length: 15 residues. Germline CDR1 is MNHNY and CDR2 is SVGAGI (reference sequence). The ends were cut back, 2 bases at V and 4 bases at J, with 12 bases in the middle. The CDR3 sequence is CASSYTPGGGNTIYF. The CDR3 DNA is TGTGCCAGCAGTTACACCCCGGGAGGCGGAAACACCATATATTTT.

The rearrangement joins TRBV27 to TRBJ1-1; 8 bases are shared with TRBD1. V lost 3 bases, J lost 4 bases, and 10 bases stayed unmatched. Germline lookup yields CDR1 MNHEY and CDR2 SMNVEV (reference sequence). CDR3 length: 16 amino acids. For the CDR3, the DNA is TGTGCCAGCAGTTTCAGTGCCAGGGGGCTGCCCACTGAAGCTTTCTTT. It translates to CASSFSARGLPTEAFF.

V usage is TRBV9 and J usage is TRBJ1-2; D ambiguous. The CDR3 runs to 15 residues. Per germline, CDR1 SGDLS and CDR2 YYNGEE. Trimming removed 4 bases from V and 5 bases from J, with 18 bases in between. CDR3 bases: TGTGCCAGCAGCCTAACACCGGGGATTCAATATGGCTACACCTTC. This codes for CASSLTPGIQYGYTF.

This rearrangement joins TRBV5-8 to TRBJ1-4, with D possibly matching TRBD1 (5 bases). This CDR3 comprises 14 residues. Trimming pared 4 bases from V and 4 bases from J, leaving 11 bases between. Per the germline V gene, CDR1 is SGHTS and CDR2 is YDEGEE. CDR3 sequence: CASSPTALNEKLFF. CDR3 nucleotides: TGTGCCAGCAGCCCGACAGCACTTAATGAAAAACTGTTTTTT.

The V call is TRBV7-8, the J call TRBJ2-6; D not resolved. CDR3 length: 14 amino acids. With 10 bases removed from V and 0 bases from J, the gap between germline ends came to 10 bases. Germline V gene lookup returns CDR1 SGHVS and CDR2 FQNEAQ. The CDR3 is CATDISSGANVLTF. The CDR3 bases are TGTGCCACCGACATTAGCTCTGGGGCCAACGTCCTGACTTTC.

This clone has just one count. V and J are TRBV5-1 and TRBJ2-5, with D perhaps matching TRBD1 (7 bases). The CDR3 consists of 15 residues. Germline assignment: CDR1 SGHRS and CDR2 YFSETQ. V dropped 4 bases and J dropped 2 bases, with 15 bases sitting between them. As DNA, the CDR3 is TGCGCCAGCAGCGCGGGACAGCTAGATCAAGAGACCCAGTACTTC. Residues: CASSAGQLDQETQYF. Complete variable domain (other parts from reference TRBV5-1 and TRBJ2-5): KAGVTQTPRYLIKTRGQQVTLSCSPISGHRSVSWYQQTPGQGLQFLFEYFSETQRNKGNFPGRFSGRQFSNSRSEMNVSTLELGDSALYLCASSAGQLDQETQYFGPGTRLLVL.

The chain joins TRBV11-2 to TRBJ2-1, with a weak D call TRBD1 (6 bases). The CDR3 is 15 residues long. Looked up from germline, CDR1 is SGHAT and CDR2 is FQNNGV. V was pared by 7 bases and J by 3 bases, with 16 bases between. This chain's CDR3 is CASTPNRVNYNEQFF. As DNA, the CDR3 is TGTGCCAGCACCCCTAACAGGGTCAACTACAATGAGCAGTTCTTC.

The chain couples TRBV27 to TRBJ2-7; 8 bases are a match to TRBD2. Germline V gene sequence: CDR1 MNHEY, CDR2 SMNVEV (reference sequence). J gave up 9 bases and V 5 bases, and 12 bases lay outside the gene matches. The CDR3 spans 14 residues. DNA of the CDR3: TGTGCCAGCAGTGCGGGAGGCTCCACCCTAGGGCAGTACTTC. Its protein is CASSAGGSTLGQYF.

The chain has TRBV9 and TRBJ1-1; TRBD1 matches at 7 bases. The CDR3 is 16 amino acids. Germline V gives CDR1 SGDLS, CDR2 YYNGEE. V was clipped by 4 bases and J by 4 bases; unmatched bases: 13. The CDR3 DNA reads TGTGCCAGCAGCCGAGCCGGGACAGTGGGGAGCACTGAAGCTTTCTTT. Translation gives CASSRAGTVGSTEAFF.

The genes are TRBV6-5 and TRBJ1-5, with TRBD1 matching 8 bases. Germline trimming cut 4 bases from V and 6 bases from J; bases unmatched to any gene: 5. The CDR3 is made up of 14 amino acids. Germline V lookup: CDR1 MNHEY, CDR2 SVGAGI. The CDR3 DNA is TGTGCCAGCAGTTCTTCAGGGGGCTCTCAGCCCCAGCATTTT. This gives the protein CASSSSGGSQPQHF.

The chain joins TRBV28 to TRBJ2-2; D is unclear. This CDR3 has 12 amino acids. Germline assignment: CDR1 MDHEN and CDR2 SYDVKM. The V gene lost 11 bases and the J gene lost 3 bases, with 10 bases spanning the gap. The CDR3 bases are TGTGCCTCCCAGACACACACCGGGGAGCTGTTTTTT. As protein: CASQTHTGELFF.